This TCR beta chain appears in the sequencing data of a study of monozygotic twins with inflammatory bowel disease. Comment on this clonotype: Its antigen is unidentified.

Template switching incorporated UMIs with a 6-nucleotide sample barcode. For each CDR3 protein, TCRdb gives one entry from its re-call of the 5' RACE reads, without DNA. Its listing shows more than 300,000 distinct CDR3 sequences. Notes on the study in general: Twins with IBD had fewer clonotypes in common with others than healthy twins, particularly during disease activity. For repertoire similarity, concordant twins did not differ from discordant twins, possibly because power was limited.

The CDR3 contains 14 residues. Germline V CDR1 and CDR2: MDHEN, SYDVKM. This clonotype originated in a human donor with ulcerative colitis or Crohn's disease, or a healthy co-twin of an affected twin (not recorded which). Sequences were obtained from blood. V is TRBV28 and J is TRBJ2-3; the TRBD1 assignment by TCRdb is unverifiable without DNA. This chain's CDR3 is CASNGGRGTDTQYF.